A single sample is the source of the 32 T cell receptor beta chains below, sequenced in a study of T cells in Graves' hyperthyroidism and ophthalmopathy. TCR beta CDR3 regions were amplified from RNA transcripts. TCR CDR3 underwent first-round RT-PCR with the HTBI primer set. TCRdb processed the multiplex PCR reads anew with MiXCR; each CDR3 protein has one entry. The table has 500,000 to 600,000 distinct CDR3 sequences, 40% to 55% seen once. Source material: peripheral blood or thyroid tissue (not recorded which). The source of these receptors is an adult woman with Graves' disease, either hyperthyroidism or ophthalmopathy (not recorded which).

The V call is TRBV19, the J call TRBJ2-7; tentatively, D is TRBD1 (6 bases). The V and J ends lost 4 bases and 7 bases respectively, with 17 bases between them. The CDR3 loop spans 14 amino acids. In germline, CDR1 is LNHDA, CDR2 SQIVND (reference sequence). In DNA form, the CDR3 reads TGTGCCAGTAGTAGGGGACAAGGACCAAGGGAGCAGTACTTC. Encoded protein: CASSRGQGPREQYF.

This clonotype was seen more than once but under ten times. The V and J genes are TRBV2 and TRBJ2-7; 7 bases match TRBD1. Germline V gene data show CDR1 as SNHLY and CDR2 as FYNNEI. This CDR3 is built from 15 residues. Trimming took 3 bases from V and 0 from J; bases not matched to a gene: 5. CDR3 loop: CASSETGSNSYEQYF. DNA for the CDR3: TGTGCCAGCAGTGAGACAGGGAGTAACTCCTACGAGCAGTACTTC.

This clonotype came up many times. This chain joins TRBV5-4 and TRBJ1-2; D might be TRBD1 (6 bases). This CDR3 is built from 16 residues. V was pared by 6 bases and J by 4 bases, with 22 bases between. Per germline, CDR1 SGHNT and CDR2 YYREEE (reference sequence). In nucleotides, the CDR3 is TGTGCCAGCACCAAGGGGGGGGACGGTGAGACCTATGGCTACACCTTC. Its protein product is CASTKGGDGETYGYTF.

This chain links TRBV7-9 with TRBJ1-2; 8 bases are shared with TRBD1. CDR3 length equals 14 residues. With 5 bases clipped from V and 7 bases from J, the junction kept 9 bases outside the gene matches. Germline assignment: CDR1 SEHNR and CDR2 FQNEAQ (reference sequence). This CDR3 reads CASSKDRGFSGYTF. DNA for the CDR3: TGTGCCAGCAGCAAAGACAGGGGTTTCAGTGGCTACACCTTC.

Note on this clonotype: A read error may explain this, as a much larger clone is one base away. This chain links TRBV4-3 with TRBJ2-7; weak D call: TRBD2 (6 bases). The CDR3 is 13 amino acids. Germline CDR1 and CDR2: LGHNA and YSLEER. The V and J ends lost 4 bases and 10 bases respectively, with 17 bases between them. Written as DNA, the CDR3 is TGCGCCAGCAGCCCCAGGACTACGGGGGATCAGTACTTC. Encoded protein: CASSPRTTGDQYF.

This clonotype appeared once. V usage is TRBV2 and J usage is TRBJ1-2; possible D gene TRBD1, 5 bases. Germline assignment: CDR1 SNHLY and CDR2 FYNNEI. V was cut by 6 bases and J by 10 bases, with 15 bases left in between. The CDR3 is 12 amino acids. As DNA, the CDR3 is TGTGCCAGCAGCCCCGGGACTAGGGTCTACACCTTC. Protein: CASSPGTRVYTF.

This clonotype was seen ten or more times. This chain uses TRBV6-1 with TRBJ1-5; 7 bases map to TRBD1. The germline V gene encodes CDR1 MNHNS and CDR2 SASEGT. V was clipped by 6 bases and J by 7 bases; unmatched bases: 6. CDR3 length: 13 amino acids. The CDR3 sequence is CASRLTGAQPQHF. DNA of the CDR3: TGTGCCAGCAGGCTCACAGGGGCACAGCCCCAGCATTTT.

J is TRBJ1-2 and V is TRBV20-1, with 7 positions matching TRBD1. Germline CDR1 DFQATT, CDR2 SNEGSKA (reference sequence). The CDR3 contains 16 residues. Unmatched junction bases numbered 18, after V lost 5 bases and J lost 6 bases. The CDR3 sequence is CSAPEWKLTGDDGYTF. The DNA of the CDR3 is TGCAGTGCTCCTGAATGGAAACTAACAGGGGACGATGGCTACACCTTC.

The chain uses TRBV29-1 and TRBJ2-7, with D unclear. V dropped 4 bases and J dropped 0 bases, with 16 bases sitting between them. Per the germline V gene, CDR1 is SQVTM and CDR2 is ANQGSEA. The CDR3 length is 15 residues. In DNA, the CDR3 is TGCAGCGTTGGAGGCGGACCGCAAGGCTCCTACGAGCAGTACTTC. Translation gives CSVGGGPQGSYEQYF.

There are many counts of this clonotype. The rearrangement links TRBV11-2 to TRBJ2-5, with 7 bases lining up with TRBD1. The J segment lost 5 bases and the V segment lost 0 bases, leaving 3 bases of the junction unmatched. The CDR3 loop spans 14 amino acids. CDR1 and CDR2 (germline): SGHAT, FQNNGV. For the CDR3, the DNA is TGTGCCAGCAGCTTAGAAGGGGGCTGGGAGACCCAGTACTTC. It is translated as CASSLEGGWETQYF.

The CDR3 reads CASSSSRDGYEQYF. The CDR3 coding sequence is TGTGCCAGCAGTTCATCCCGGGACGGCTACGAGCAGTACTTC. The chain recombines TRBV6-1 with TRBJ2-7; D could derive from TRBD1 or TRBD2 (5 bases each). V lost 5 bases and J lost 3, with 14 bases in between. Germline values: CDR1 MNHNS, CDR2 SASEGT. The CDR3 consists of 14 residues.

This clonotype showed up just a few times. A read error is possible here, since a much larger clone lies one base away. The rearrangement joins TRBV28 to TRBJ2-5; 7 positions agree with TRBD1. The CDR3 contains 14 residues. Unmatched junction bases numbered 9, after V lost 4 bases and J lost 7 bases. CDR1 and CDR2 (germline): MDHEN, SYDVKM. The CDR3 region has the DNA TGTGCCAGCAGTTCGACAGGGAGTGCGGGGACCCAGTACTTC. As protein: CASSSTGSAGTQYF.

V is TRBV7-8 and J is TRBJ1-5; D is unresolved. The CDR3 length is 15 residues. Trimming pared 6 bases from V and 3 bases from J, leaving 15 bases between. Germline CDR1 SGHVS, CDR2 FQNEAQ. The CDR3 region has the DNA TGTGCCAGCAGTTGCCGACACAGCTCCAATCAGCCCCAGCATTTT. This gives the protein CASSCRHSSNQPQHF. The full variable domain, its missing parts supplied by reference TRBV7-8 and TRBJ1-5, is GAGVSQSPRYKVAKRGQDVALRCDPISGHVSLFWYQQALGQGPEFLTYFQNEAQLDKSGLPSDRFFAERPEGSVSTLKIQRTQQEDSAVYLCASSCRHSSNQPQHFGDGTRLSIL.

This chain links TRBV5-4 with TRBJ1-1; D call uncertain. This CDR3 has 12 amino acids. Trimming left V 10 bases short and J 5 bases short, with 15 bases between. CDR1 and CDR2 (germline): SGHNT, YYREEE (reference sequence). The CDR3 DNA reads as TGTGCCGCCGGAAACGTCAGGACTGAAGCTTTCTTT. As protein: CAAGNVRTEAFF. The full variable domain, its missing parts supplied by reference TRBV5-4 and TRBJ1-1, is ETGVTQSPTHLIKTRGQQVTLRCSSQSGHNTVSWYQQALGQGPQFIFQYYREEENGRGNFPPRFSGLQFPNYSSELNVNALELDDSALYLCAAGNVRTEAFFGQGTRLTVV.

This clonotype was recorded a few times. The chain has TRBV7-2 and TRBJ2-5; no definite D call. The V end was cut by 7 bases, the J end by 4 bases, with 10 bases between. CDR1 is SGHTA, CDR2 FQGNSA, per germline. This CDR3 has 12 amino acids. CDR3 residues: CASNRHGETQYF. CDR3 coding DNA: TGTGCCAGCAACCGACACGGAGAGACCCAGTACTTC.

A remark on this clonotype: The junction shows a germline mismatch at one end, possibly a read error. This chain joins TRBV10-3 and TRBJ2-7; D not resolved. The CDR3 has 13 residues. Germline V lookup: CDR1 ENHRY, CDR2 SYGVKD. The CDR3 DNA is TGTGCCATCAGGGAGTACTTCAGGTACGAGCAGTACTTC. Translated: CAIREYFRYEQYF.

The chain recombines TRBV19 with TRBJ1-1, with 7 bases that match TRBD1. CDR3 length equals 14 residues. CDR1 and CDR2 (germline): LNHDA, SQIVND (reference sequence). The V and J ends lost 4 bases and 4 bases, in that order; junction bases with no gene match: 6. CDR3 nucleotide sequence: TGTGCCAGTAGTAGAGGGGGCGTATCCACTGAAGCTTTCTTT. Its translation: CASSRGGVSTEAFF. The whole variable domain, remainder taken from reference TRBV19 and TRBJ1-1, is DGGITQSPKYLFRKEGQNVTLSCEQNLNHDAMYWYRQDPGQGLRLIYYSQIVNDFQKGDIAEGYSVSREKKESFPLTVTSAQKNPTAFYLCASSRGGVSTEAFFGQGTRLTVV.

This clonotype was detected a few times. The rearrangement uses TRBV5-1 and TRBJ2-7; D is unresolved. The CDR3 has 15 amino acids. V lost 3 bases and J 4 bases, leaving 17 bases between the germline ends. Germline CDR1 is SGHRS and CDR2 is YFSETQ. The CDR3 sequence is CASSSLPAGSYEQYF. DNA for the CDR3: TGCGCCAGCAGCTCACTACCGGCCGGGTCATACGAGCAGTACTTC.

This clonotype was detected many times. The J gene is TRBJ1-2, the V gene TRBV7-2, with D possibly TRBD1 on 6 matching bases. V lost 5 bases to trimming and J lost 4 bases, with 14 bases between them. Looked up from germline, CDR1 is SGHTA and CDR2 is FQGNSA. The CDR3 runs 14 residues. CDR3 coding DNA: TGTGCCAGCAGCCCTTCTCAGGGGCCCTATGGCTACACCTTC. This gives the protein CASSPSQGPYGYTF.

This clonotype was observed many times. The V and J genes are TRBV19 and TRBJ2-5; possibly TRBD1 for D (6 bases). V dropped 4 bases and J dropped 3 bases, with 21 bases sitting between them. The CDR3 is 17 amino acids. Germline V gene sequence: CDR1 LNHDA, CDR2 SQIVND (reference sequence). The CDR3 DNA is TGTGCCAGTAGTACACTACCGGGACAACTCCGTGAAGAGACCCAGTACTTC. It codes for CASSTLPGQLREETQYF.

V usage is TRBV6-5 and J usage is TRBJ2-7, with 9 bases identical to TRBD1. CDR3 length: 15 residues. V gave up 5 bases and J gave up 0 bases; unmatched junction bases: 5. Germline V gene data show CDR1 as MNHEY and CDR2 as SVGAGI. CDR3 loop: CASSRGQGRSYEQYF. CDR3 nucleotide sequence: TGTGCCAGCAGTCGCGGACAGGGGCGCTCCTACGAGCAGTACTTC.

A word on this clonotype: With a much larger clone just one base away, this may be a read error. CDR3 sequence (DNA): TGTGCCACCAGCAAAGACAGGGGCCAAGAGACCCAGTACTTC. This gives the protein CATSKDRGQETQYF. The V gene is TRBV15, the J gene TRBJ2-5, with 8 bases aligning to TRBD1. With V trimmed by 4 bases and J by 1 base, 2 bases remained unmatched. The CDR3 contains 14 residues. The germline CDR1 and CDR2 sequences are LNHNV and YYDKDF (reference sequence). The variable domain in full, completed from reference TRBV15 and TRBJ2-5, reads DAMVIQNPRYQVTQFGKPVTLSCSQTLNHNVMYWYQQKSSQAPKLLFHYYDKDFNNEADTPDNFQSRRPNTSFCFLDIRSPGLGDTAMYLCATSKDRGQETQYFGPGTRLLVL.

J is TRBJ2-5 and V is TRBV20-1; perhaps TRBD1 as D (5 bases). Between the trimmed V and J ends, which lost 4 bases and 10 bases, there was a span of 19 bases. CDR1 and CDR2 from the germline V gene are DFQATT and SNEGSKA (reference sequence). This CDR3 region has 13 residues. The CDR3 sequence is CSATSQAREGQYF. In DNA form, the CDR3 reads TGCAGTGCTACCTCACAGGCAAGAGAAGGCCAGTACTTC.

This clonotype was observed at least ten times. The chain joins TRBV2 to TRBJ2-5, with 12 bases fitting TRBD2. The CDR3 has 15 residues. The germline V gene has CDR1 SNHLY and CDR2 FYNNEI. With V trimmed by 1 base and J by 3 bases, 0 bases remained unmatched. The CDR3 nucleotides read TGTGCCAGCAGTGAAGGACTAGCGGGGGAAGAGACCCAGTACTTC. It encodes CASSEGLAGEETQYF.

This clonotype appeared many times. V is TRBV4-3 and J is TRBJ2-5, with 10 bases matching TRBD2. Per germline, CDR1 LGHNA and CDR2 YSLEER. The CDR3 covers 15 residues. The V and J ends lost 4 bases and 5 bases, in that order; junction bases with no gene match: 7. The CDR3 DNA reads as TGCGCCAGCAGCCCATCTAGCGGGAGATTCGAGACCCAGTACTTC. Translated, it gives CASSPSSGRFETQYF.

V is TRBV6-5 and J is TRBJ1-4; 9 bases fit TRBD1. The V gene end was trimmed by 5 bases and the J gene end by 3 bases; junction bases not matched to a gene: 7. The length of the CDR3 is 16 residues. CDR1 is MNHEY, CDR2 SVGAGI, per germline. In DNA form, the CDR3 reads TGTGCCAGCAGTCCGGGACAGGGTAGAGCTAATGAAAAACTGTTTTTT. Translation: CASSPGQGRANEKLFF.

In its sample, this clonotype was seen a few times. V is TRBV10-2 and J is TRBJ1-1; possibly TRBD1 for D (5 bases). The V gene's germline CDR1 is WSHSY and CDR2 SAAADI. V shed 7 bases and J shed 5 bases, with 14 bases lying between them. CDR3 size: 13 residues. The CDR3 nucleotides are TGCGCCAGCACCGAAGAGGGGCGGACTGAAGCTTTCTTT. This encodes CASTEEGRTEAFF.

The V and J genes are TRBV5-6 and TRBJ1-1; 9 positions agree with TRBD1. From germline, CDR1 is SGHDT and CDR2 YYEEEE. J was trimmed by 4 bases and V by 3 bases; bases with no gene match: 7. The CDR3 is 15 amino acids. The CDR3, as DNA: TGTGCCAGCAGCTACGGGACAGGGTTGGCCACTGAAGCTTTCTTT. Encoded protein: CASSYGTGLATEAFF.

This chain connects TRBV20-1 to TRBJ1-2, with unresolved D. Trimming removed 5 bases from V and 13 bases from J, with 11 bases in between. The CDR3 runs 9 residues. From germline, CDR1 is DFQATT and CDR2 SNEGSKA (reference sequence). The CDR3 spells CSADVRCTF. In nucleotides, the CDR3 is TGCAGTGCTGACGTAAGGTGCACCTTC.

The sample holds many counts of this clonotype. This sequence joins TRBV5-1 and TRBJ2-2; 8 bases map to TRBD1. The CDR3 has 15 residues. V was pared by 0 bases and J by 8 bases, with 6 bases of the junction left unmatched. Germline lookup yields CDR1 SGHRS and CDR2 YFSETQ. The CDR3 region is CASSLGPQGAGELFF. The CDR3 region has the DNA TGCGCCAGCAGCTTGGGCCCCCAGGGGGCTGGGGAGCTGTTTTTT.

This clonotype turned up a few times. The chain uses TRBV4-2 and TRBJ1-1; TRBD1 agrees at 7 bases. J lost 4 bases, V lost 6 bases, and 8 bases had no gene match. The CDR3 is made up of 14 amino acids. The germline gives CDR1 LGHNA, CDR2 YNFKEQ. The CDR3, as DNA: TGTGCCAGCAGGCTCCGACAGGGTACCACTGAAGCTTTCTTT. This encodes CASRLRQGTTEAFF.

This clonotype was seen a few times. DNA for the CDR3: TGTGCCAGCAGCCAAGAGGAGGGCCGGGGCAATCAGCCCCAGCATTTT. Translation: CASSQEEGRGNQPQHF. The chain links TRBV3-1 to TRBJ1-5; D ambiguous. The V end lost 0 bases, the J end lost 2 bases, and 11 bases lay between the germline ends. CDR1 and CDR2 (germline): LGHDT, YNNKEL (reference sequence). The CDR3 is made up of 16 amino acids.